Shown below are 18 T cell receptor beta chains from a single sample sequenced in a study of blood T cells in healthy people across ages. Combining a sample-barcoded 5' primer with a J-beta primer mix, a second PCR ran for roughly 7 to 11 cycles. TCRdb re-derived calls from the 5' RACE reads in MiXCR, one entry per CDR3 protein. The data show about 1.1 million distinct CDR3 sequences, roughly two fifths seen once. The sample taken for sequencing was blood. The receptors come from a man younger than 30 in good health.

The chain employs TRBV12-3 or TRBV12-4 and TRBJ1-1; TRBD1 is a possible D gene (5 bases). V shed 4 bases and J shed 4 bases, with 13 bases lying between them. The CDR3 extends over 14 amino acids. As DNA, the CDR3 is TGTGCCAGCAGTTCAGGAGGGGTAGTCACTGAAGCTTTCTTT. It yields the protein CASSSGGVVTEAFF.

This clonotype was seen repeatedly, ten times or more. CDR3 residues: CASHARGQGANEQFF. CDR3 nucleotides: TGTGCCAGCCACGCAAGAGGACAGGGGGCGAATGAGCAGTTCTTC. The chain links TRBV12-3 or TRBV12-4 to TRBJ2-1; 11 bases map to TRBD1. The CDR3 covers 15 residues. V lost 8 bases to trimming and J lost 7 bases; unmatched junction nucleotides: 10.

The chain recombines TRBV6-1 with TRBJ1-1; D might be TRBD1 (5 bases). CDR3 length: 11 amino acids. Trimming stripped 6 bases from V and 12 bases from J, with 14 bases between. Germline V gene lookup returns CDR1 MNHNS and CDR2 SASEGT. For the CDR3, the DNA is TGTGCCAGCAGGGACGGGACCCTATCTTTCTTT. It yields the protein CASRDGTLSFF.

This clonotype was detected only a few times. The chain links TRBV2 to TRBJ1-1; the D is unclear. CDR3 size: 11 residues. V lost 4 bases to trimming and J lost 9 bases, with 9 bases between them. The germline V gene has CDR1 SNHLY and CDR2 FYNNEI. The CDR3 spells CASSGRAKAFF. CDR3 bases: TGTGCCAGCAGTGGTCGAGCTAAAGCTTTCTTT.

This clonotype was counted between two and nine times. The V gene is TRBV25-1, the J gene TRBJ1-4, with a possible D match to TRBD1 (6 bases). Germline lookup yields CDR1 MGHDK and CDR2 SYGVNS. Between the trimmed V and J ends, which lost 6 bases and 7 bases, there was a span of 15 bases. CDR3 length: 14 residues. The CDR3 is CASRPRDNLEKLFF. CDR3 DNA sequence: TGTGCCAGCAGACCCCGGGACAACCTTGAAAAACTGTTTTTT.

V gene TRBV4-3 combines with J gene TRBJ2-1, with D unresolved. Trimming cost V 0 bases and J 10 bases, with 13 bases left between them. The germline CDR1 and CDR2 sequences are LGHNA and YSLEER. The CDR3 totals 14 residues. In DNA, the CDR3 is TGCGCCAGCAGCCAAGACGGGCCTCTGACGGAGCAGTTCTTC. This translates into CASSQDGPLTEQFF.

V usage is TRBV20-1 and J usage is TRBJ1-5, with D perhaps matching TRBD1 (6 bases). V lost 6 bases and J lost 6, with 24 bases in between. This CDR3 region has 16 residues. Germline V CDR1 and CDR2: DFQATT, SNEGSKA (reference sequence). CDR3 residues: CSARKTGTLDSQPQHF. CDR3 in DNA: TGCAGTGCCCGGAAGACCGGGACATTAGATAGTCAGCCCCAGCATTTT.

The chain links TRBV20-1 to TRBJ1-5; TRBD1 matches at 7 bases. CDR3 length equals 14 residues. CDR1 and CDR2 (germline): DFQATT, SNEGSKA (reference sequence). J gave up 2 bases and V 1 base, and 2 bases lay outside the gene matches. The CDR3 DNA sequence: TGCAGTGCTAGAGCCGGGACAGGCAATCAGCCCCAGCATTTT. Translated: CSARAGTGNQPQHF.

This chain joins TRBV27 and TRBJ2-1; D is unresolved. V was clipped by 8 bases and J by 7 bases, with 12 bases between them. Germline CDR1 is MNHEY and CDR2 is SMNVEV (reference sequence). The CDR3 covers 12 residues. CDR3 coding DNA: TGTGCCAGCGTCAAAGGTGCAAATGAGCAGTTCTTC. It yields the protein CASVKGANEQFF.

The chain is built from TRBV20-1 and TRBJ2-7; no reliable D call. V was cut by 7 bases and J by 4 bases, with 14 bases left in between. CDR1 is DFQATT and CDR2 is SNEGSKA in the germline V gene (reference sequence). CDR3 length: 12 residues. The CDR3 region has the DNA TGCAGTGGGGTACGAAACAGTTACGAGCAGTACTTC. This gives the protein CSGVRNSYEQYF.

Only a few counts were recorded for this clonotype. The chain links TRBV21-1 to TRBJ2-7; the table's D call, TRBD1, has no DNA check behind it. Gene TRBJ2-5 matches the end of the DNA better, so the J call may be wrong. TRBV21-1 corresponds to a pseudogene. CDR3 length: 16 amino acids. The CDR3: CASSKDRGTGLETQYF. Written as DNA, the CDR3 is TGTGCCAGCAGCAAAGATCGTGGGACAGGGTTAGAGACCCAGTACTTC.

This clonotype was detected a few times. The chain combines TRBV28 with TRBJ1-2, with a possible D match to TRBD1 (6 bases). The CDR3 extends over 14 amino acids. Germline loops: CDR1 MDHEN, CDR2 SYDVKM. Trimming left V 5 bases short and J 9 bases short, with 19 bases between. The CDR3 sequence is CASSNRDIPWRYTF. The CDR3 nucleotides are TGTGCCAGCAGTAACCGGGACATCCCGTGGCGCTACACCTTC.

V and J are TRBV18 and TRBJ2-5; no firm D call. This CDR3 spans 13 amino acids. The V end lost 2 bases, the J end lost 2 bases, and 6 bases lay between the germline ends. Germline lookup yields CDR1 KGHSH and CDR2 LQKENI. The DNA of the CDR3 is TGTGCCAGCTCACCAAGTATGCAAGAGACCCAGTACTTC. This codes for CASSPSMQETQYF.

The chain links TRBV15 to TRBJ1-5; TRBD1 agrees at 7 bases. Germline V gene sequence: CDR1 LNHNV, CDR2 YYDKDF (reference sequence). The CDR3 extends over 14 amino acids. J was trimmed by 5 bases and V by 5 bases; bases with no gene match: 6. This CDR3 is CATSVRGGDQPQHF. CDR3 nucleotide sequence: TGTGCCACCAGCGTCCGAGGGGGCGATCAGCCCCAGCATTTT.

The chain employs TRBV19 and TRBJ2-4; D is uncertain. The DNA end favors TRBJ2-7, so the J call may be wrong. In germline, CDR1 is LNHDA, CDR2 SQIVND (reference sequence). CDR3 length: 11 residues. The CDR3 region is CASSDNHEQYF. The CDR3 DNA reads TGTGCCAGTAGCGACAACCACGAGCAGTACTTC.

This clonotype was recorded a few times. The rearrangement joins TRBV12-3 or TRBV12-4 to TRBJ1-1, with 8 bases that match TRBD1. The CDR3 has 15 amino acids. V trimming: 5 bases; J trimming: 6 bases; junction bases outside the gene matches: 11. CDR3 sequence: CASSLRGPGESEAFF. The CDR3 DNA is TGTGCCAGCAGTCTCAGGGGGCCGGGCGAATCTGAAGCTTTCTTT.

V gene TRBV14 combines with J gene TRBJ1-6, with D hard to call. The CDR3 consists of 13 residues. Germline V gives CDR1 SGHDN, CDR2 FVKESK. Between the trimmed V and J ends, which lost 6 bases and 10 bases, there was a span of 13 bases. The CDR3 protein is CASSATVVSPLHF. CDR3 in DNA: TGTGCCAGCAGTGCTACAGTGGTCTCACCCCTCCACTTT.

About this clonotype: A read error may account for a junction end that differs from germline. The chain employs TRBV25-1 and TRBJ1-6, with D unclear. Germline assignment: CDR1 MGHDK and CDR2 SYGVNS. The CDR3 covers 17 residues. In nucleotides, the CDR3 is TGTGCCAGCAGTGAGAATTTGATGGGCTCCTATAATTCACCCCCCCACTTT. This translates into CASSENLMGSYNSPPHF.